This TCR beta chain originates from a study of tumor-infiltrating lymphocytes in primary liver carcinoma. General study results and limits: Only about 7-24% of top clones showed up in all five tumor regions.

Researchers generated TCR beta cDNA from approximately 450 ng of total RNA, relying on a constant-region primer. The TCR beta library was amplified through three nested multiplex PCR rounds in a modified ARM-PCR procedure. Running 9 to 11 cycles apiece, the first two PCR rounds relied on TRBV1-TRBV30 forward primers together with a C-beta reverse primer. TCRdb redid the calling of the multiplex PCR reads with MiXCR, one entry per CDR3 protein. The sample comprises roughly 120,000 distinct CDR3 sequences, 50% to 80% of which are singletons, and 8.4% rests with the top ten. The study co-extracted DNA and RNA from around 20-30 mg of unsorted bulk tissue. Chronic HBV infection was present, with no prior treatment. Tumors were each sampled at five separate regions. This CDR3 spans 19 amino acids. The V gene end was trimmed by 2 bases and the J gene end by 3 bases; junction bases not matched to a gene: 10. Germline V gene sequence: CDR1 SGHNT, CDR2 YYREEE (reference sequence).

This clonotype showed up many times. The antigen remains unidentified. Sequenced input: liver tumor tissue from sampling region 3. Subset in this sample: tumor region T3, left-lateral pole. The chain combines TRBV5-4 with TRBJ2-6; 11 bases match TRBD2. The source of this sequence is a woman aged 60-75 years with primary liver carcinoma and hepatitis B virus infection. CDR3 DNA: TGTGCCAGCAGCTTTCGGACTAGCGGGCGGATCGTTGGGGCCAACGTCCTGACTTTC. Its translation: CASSFRTSGRIVGANVLTF.